The subject of this entry is one T cell receptor beta chain. Sequencing was performed with immunoSEQ multiplex PCR; in TCRdb, only in-frame clones are kept and a portion is missing. The sample has 50,000 to 70,000 clones, over 85% seen once. V lost 2 bases to trimming and J lost 3 bases, with 8 bases between them. From germline, CDR1 is MNHEY and CDR2 SVGAGI. This CDR3 has 14 residues. The data were obtained in a study of technical replicates of blood from a handful of donors. V gene TRBV6-5 combines with J gene TRBJ1-5; D ambiguous. The origin of this receptor is a human donor in good health. Some clones in this sample may be carry-over from other donors' samples. The sequenced material came from PBMCs. CDR3 nucleotides: TGTGCCAGCAGTTACGCGGCAGTCAATCAGCCCCAGCATTTT. Its protein product is CASSYAAVNQPQHF.